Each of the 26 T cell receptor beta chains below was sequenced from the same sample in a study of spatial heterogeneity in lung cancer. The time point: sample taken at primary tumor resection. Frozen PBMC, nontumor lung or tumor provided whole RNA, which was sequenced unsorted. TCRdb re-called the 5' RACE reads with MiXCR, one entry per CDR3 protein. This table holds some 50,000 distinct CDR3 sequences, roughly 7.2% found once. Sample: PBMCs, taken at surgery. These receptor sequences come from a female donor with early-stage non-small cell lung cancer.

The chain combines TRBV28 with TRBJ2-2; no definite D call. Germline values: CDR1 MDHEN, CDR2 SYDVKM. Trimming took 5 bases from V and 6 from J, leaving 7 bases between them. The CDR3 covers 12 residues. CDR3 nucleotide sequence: TGTGCCAGCAGTCCCTTACCCGGGGAGCTGTTTTTT. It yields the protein CASSPLPGELFF.

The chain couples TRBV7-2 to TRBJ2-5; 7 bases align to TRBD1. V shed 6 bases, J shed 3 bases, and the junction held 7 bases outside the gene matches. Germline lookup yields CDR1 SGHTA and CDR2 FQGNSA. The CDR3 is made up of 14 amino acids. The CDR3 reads CASRSNQGEETQYF. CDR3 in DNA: TGTGCCAGCAGGTCTAACCAGGGGGAAGAGACCCAGTACTTC.

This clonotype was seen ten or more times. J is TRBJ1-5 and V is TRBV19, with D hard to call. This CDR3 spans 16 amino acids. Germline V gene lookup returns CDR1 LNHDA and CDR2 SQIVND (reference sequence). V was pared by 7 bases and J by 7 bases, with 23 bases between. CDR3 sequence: CASTHKATTSRQPQHF. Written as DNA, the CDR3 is TGTGCCAGTACCCATAAGGCCACCACGAGTAGGCAGCCCCAGCATTTT.

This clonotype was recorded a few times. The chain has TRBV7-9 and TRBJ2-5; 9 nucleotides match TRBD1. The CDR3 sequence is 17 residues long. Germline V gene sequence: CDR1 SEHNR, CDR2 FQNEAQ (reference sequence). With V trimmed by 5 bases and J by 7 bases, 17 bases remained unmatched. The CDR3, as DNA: TGTGCCAGCAGCAAACGAACCGCGGGACAGGGAGCGGGGACCCAGTACTTC. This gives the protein CASSKRTAGQGAGTQYF. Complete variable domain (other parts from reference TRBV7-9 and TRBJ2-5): DTGVSQNPRHKITKRGQNVTFRCDPISEHNRLYWYRQTLGQGPEFLTYFQNEAQLEKSRLLSDRFSAERPKGSFSTLEIQRTEQGDSAMYLCASSKRTAGQGAGTQYFGPGTRLLVL.

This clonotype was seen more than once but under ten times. The CDR3 region has the DNA TGTGCCAGCAGCTTCAGCCGACTGCTCGACGAGCAGTACTTC. It specifies CASSFSRLLDEQYF. The V gene is TRBV7-8, the J gene TRBJ2-7; D ambiguous. The CDR3 is made up of 14 amino acids. The V gene's germline CDR1 is SGHVS and CDR2 FQNEAQ. V gave up 3 bases and J gave up 5 bases, with 14 bases separating them. The full variable domain, its missing parts supplied by reference TRBV7-8 and TRBJ2-7, is GAGVSQSPRYKVAKRGQDVALRCDPISGHVSLFWYQQALGQGPEFLTYFQNEAQLDKSGLPSDRFFAERPEGSVSTLKIQRTQQEDSAVYLCASSFSRLLDEQYFGPGTRLTVT.

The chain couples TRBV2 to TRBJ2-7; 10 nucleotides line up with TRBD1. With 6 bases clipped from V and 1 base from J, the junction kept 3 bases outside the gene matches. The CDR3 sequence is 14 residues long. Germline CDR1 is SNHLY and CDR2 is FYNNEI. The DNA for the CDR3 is TGTGCCAGCAGGGGGGACAGGGGTTCCTACGAGCAGTACTTC. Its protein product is CASRGDRGSYEQYF.

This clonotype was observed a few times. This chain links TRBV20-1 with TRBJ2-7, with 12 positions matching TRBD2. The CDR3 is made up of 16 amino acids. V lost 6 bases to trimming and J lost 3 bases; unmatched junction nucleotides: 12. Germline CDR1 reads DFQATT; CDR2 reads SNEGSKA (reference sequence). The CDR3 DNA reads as TGCAGTGCCACACCCCCACTAGCGGGGGGTCACTACGAGCAGTACTTC. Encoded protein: CSATPPLAGGHYEQYF.

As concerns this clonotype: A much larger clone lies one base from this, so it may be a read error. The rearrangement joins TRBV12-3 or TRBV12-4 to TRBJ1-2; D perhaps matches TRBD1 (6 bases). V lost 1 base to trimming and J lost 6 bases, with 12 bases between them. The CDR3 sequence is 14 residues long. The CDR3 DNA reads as TGTGCCAGCAGTTTAGGTGGGTCAGGGGATGGCTACACCTTC. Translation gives CASSLGGSGDGYTF.

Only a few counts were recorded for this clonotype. The CDR3 is CASSGDRVGYTF. The CDR3 DNA is TGTGCCAGCAGTGGCGACAGGGTTGGCTACACCTTC. The chain recombines TRBV6-1 with TRBJ1-2, with TRBD1 matching 7 bases. The CDR3 consists of 12 residues. Trimming cost V 4 bases and J 7 bases; bases outside gene matches: 3. CDR1 is MNHNS and CDR2 is SASEGT in the germline V gene.

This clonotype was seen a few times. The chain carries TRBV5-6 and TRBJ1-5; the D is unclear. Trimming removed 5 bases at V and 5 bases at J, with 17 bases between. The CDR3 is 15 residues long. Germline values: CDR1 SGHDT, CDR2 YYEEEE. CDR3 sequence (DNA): TGTGCCAGCAGTGCCGCCGCAGCCGCTCATCAGCCCCAGCATTTT. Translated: CASSAAAAAHQPQHF.

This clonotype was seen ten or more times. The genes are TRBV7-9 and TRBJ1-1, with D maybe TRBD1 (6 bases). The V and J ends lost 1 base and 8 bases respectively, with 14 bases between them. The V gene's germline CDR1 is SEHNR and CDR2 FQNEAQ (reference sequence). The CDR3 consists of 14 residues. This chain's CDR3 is CASSLGGTGTEAFF. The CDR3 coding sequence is TGTGCCAGCAGCTTAGGAGGGACCGGGACAGAAGCTTTCTTT.

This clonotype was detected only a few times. CDR3 in DNA: TGCAGTGCTAGAGATCTTGGGGGAACGGGTTCACCCCTCCACTTT. Translation gives CSARDLGGTGSPLHF. The chain couples TRBV20-1 to TRBJ1-6; D might be TRBD1 (5 bases). Germline CDR1 is DFQATT and CDR2 is SNEGSKA (reference sequence). The CDR3 totals 15 residues. The germline V and J ends were trimmed by 0 bases and 9 bases, with 15 bases remaining between them.

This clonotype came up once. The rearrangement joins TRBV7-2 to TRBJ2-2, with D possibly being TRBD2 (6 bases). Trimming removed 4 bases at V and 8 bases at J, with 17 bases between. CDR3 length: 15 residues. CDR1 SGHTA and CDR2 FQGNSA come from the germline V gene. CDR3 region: CASSSARTITGELFF. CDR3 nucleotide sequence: TGTGCCAGCAGCTCAGCTCGGACTATAACTGGGGAGCTGTTTTTT.

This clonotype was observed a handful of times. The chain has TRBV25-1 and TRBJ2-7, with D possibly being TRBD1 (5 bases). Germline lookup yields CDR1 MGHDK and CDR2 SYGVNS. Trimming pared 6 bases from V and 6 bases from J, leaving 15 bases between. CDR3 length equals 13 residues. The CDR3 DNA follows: TGTGCCAGCAGCGCCGACAGTTCCCCCGAGCAGTACTTC. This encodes CASSADSSPEQYF.

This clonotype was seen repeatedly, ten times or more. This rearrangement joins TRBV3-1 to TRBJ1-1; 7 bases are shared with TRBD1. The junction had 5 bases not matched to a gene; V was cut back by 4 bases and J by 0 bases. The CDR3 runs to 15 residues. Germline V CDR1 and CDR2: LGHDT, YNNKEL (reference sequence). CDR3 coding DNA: TGTGCCAGCAGCCCGACAGGGATCATGAACACTGAAGCTTTCTTT. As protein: CASSPTGIMNTEAFF.

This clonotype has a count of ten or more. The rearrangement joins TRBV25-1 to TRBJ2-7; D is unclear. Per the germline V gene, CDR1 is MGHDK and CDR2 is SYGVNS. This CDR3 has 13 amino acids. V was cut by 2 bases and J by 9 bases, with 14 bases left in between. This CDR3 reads CASSEANPIGQYF. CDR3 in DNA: TGTGCCAGCAGTGAAGCGAACCCCATCGGGCAGTACTTC.

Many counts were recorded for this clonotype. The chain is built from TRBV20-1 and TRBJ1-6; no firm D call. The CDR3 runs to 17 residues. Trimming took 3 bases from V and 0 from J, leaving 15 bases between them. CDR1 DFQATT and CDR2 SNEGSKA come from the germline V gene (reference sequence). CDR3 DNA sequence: TGCAGTGCTAGTAGGCCATTCGGAAGCTCCTATAATTCACCCCTCCACTTT. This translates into CSASRPFGSSYNSPLHF.

The CDR3 spells CASSFEQGAFYEQYF. CDR3 in DNA: TGTGCCAGCAGTTTTGAACAGGGGGCCTTCTACGAGCAGTACTTC. The gene calls are TRBV12-3 or TRBV12-4 and TRBJ2-7; 9 bases are a match to TRBD1. After removal of 3 bases from V and 3 bases from J, the junction contained 6 bases not matched to a gene. CDR3 length: 15 amino acids.

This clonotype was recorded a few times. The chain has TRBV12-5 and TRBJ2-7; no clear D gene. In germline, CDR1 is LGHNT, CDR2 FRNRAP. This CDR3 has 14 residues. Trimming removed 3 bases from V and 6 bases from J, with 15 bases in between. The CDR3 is CASGFGDSRSEQYF. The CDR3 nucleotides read TGTGCTAGTGGTTTCGGAGATTCAAGGTCCGAGCAGTACTTC.

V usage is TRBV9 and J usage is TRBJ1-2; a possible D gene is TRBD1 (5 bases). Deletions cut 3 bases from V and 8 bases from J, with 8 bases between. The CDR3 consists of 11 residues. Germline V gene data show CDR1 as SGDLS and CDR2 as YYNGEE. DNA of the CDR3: TGTGCCAGCAGCGGCAGGGACGGCTACACCTTC. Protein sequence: CASSGRDGYTF.

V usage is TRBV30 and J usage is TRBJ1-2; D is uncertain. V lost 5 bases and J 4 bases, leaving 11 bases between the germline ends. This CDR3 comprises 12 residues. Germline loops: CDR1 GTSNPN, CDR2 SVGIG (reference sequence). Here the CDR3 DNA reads TGTGCCTGGGTAACGGACGGCTATGGCTACACCTTC. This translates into CAWVTDGYGYTF.

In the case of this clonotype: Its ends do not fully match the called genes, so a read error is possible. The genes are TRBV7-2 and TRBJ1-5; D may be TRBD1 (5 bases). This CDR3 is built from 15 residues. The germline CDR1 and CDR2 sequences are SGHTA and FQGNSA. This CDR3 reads CVSSPNGGGNQPQHF. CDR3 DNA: TGTGTCAGCAGCCCCAATGGAGGGGGCAATCAGCCCCAGCATTTT.

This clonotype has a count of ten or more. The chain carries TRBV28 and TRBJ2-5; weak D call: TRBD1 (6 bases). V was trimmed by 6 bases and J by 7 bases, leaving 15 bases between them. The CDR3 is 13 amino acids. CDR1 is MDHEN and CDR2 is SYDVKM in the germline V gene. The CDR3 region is CASRIYRDGTQYF. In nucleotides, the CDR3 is TGTGCCAGCAGAATTTACAGGGATGGGACCCAGTACTTC.

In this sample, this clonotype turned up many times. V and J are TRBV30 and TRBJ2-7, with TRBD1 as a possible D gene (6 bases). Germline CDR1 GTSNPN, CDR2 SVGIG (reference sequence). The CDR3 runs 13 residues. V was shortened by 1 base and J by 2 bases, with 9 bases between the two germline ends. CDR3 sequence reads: CAWSDRDPYEQYF. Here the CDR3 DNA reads TGTGCCTGGAGTGACAGGGACCCCTACGAGCAGTACTTC.

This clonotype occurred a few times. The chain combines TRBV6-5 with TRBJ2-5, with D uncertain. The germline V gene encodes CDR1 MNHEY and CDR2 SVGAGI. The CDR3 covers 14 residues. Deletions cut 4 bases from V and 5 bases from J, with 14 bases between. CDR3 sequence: CASSSAAIQETQYF. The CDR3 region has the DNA TGTGCCAGCAGTTCCGCGGCCATTCAGGAGACCCAGTACTTC.

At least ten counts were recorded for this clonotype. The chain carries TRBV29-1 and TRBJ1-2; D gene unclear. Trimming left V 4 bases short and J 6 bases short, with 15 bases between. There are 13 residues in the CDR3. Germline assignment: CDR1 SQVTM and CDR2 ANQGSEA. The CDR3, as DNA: TGCAGCGTTGGAAAGGGAGGAGTTGATGGCTACACCTTC. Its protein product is CSVGKGGVDGYTF. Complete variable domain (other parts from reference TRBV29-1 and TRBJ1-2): SAVISQKPSRDICQRGTSLTIQCQVDSQVTMMFWYRQQPGQSLTLIATANQGSEATYESGFVIDKFPISRPNLTFSTLTVSNMSPEDSSIYLCSVGKGGVDGYTFGSGTRLTVV.